This T cell receptor (beta chain) originates from a study of cytomegalovirus exposure and HLA in healthy donors. General study findings and limits: A few chains tied to CMV proved CMV antigen-specific in vitro.

As regards this clone: Its antigen remains unidentified.

Researchers ran the PCR with 60 Vbeta and 13 Jbeta primers. Sequencing used immunoSEQ multiplex PCR; TCRdb keeps in-frame clones, though not all of them. Among roughly 150,000 clones listed, about four fifths were seen once. The germline gives CDR1 MNHNS, CDR2 SASEGT. V dropped 5 bases and J dropped 8 bases, with 7 bases sitting between them. CDR3 length equals 11 residues. This sequence was found in a man aged 30-40 years in good health and CMV-seronegative. Sequences were obtained from PBMCs. J is TRBJ2-1 and V is TRBV6-1; D remains ambiguous. This chain's CDR3 is CASSYQDEQFF. The CDR3 DNA follows: TGTGCCAGCAGTTACCAGGATGAGCAGTTCTTC.